This TCR beta chain was identified in a study of blood T cell repertoires in COVID-19. In the study overall: PBMCs, B-cell-depleted T cells, or T cells were the source of the cDNA or gDNA that made up the material.

Methods used by the authors: Estimation of nucleated cell counts was performed using reference gene primer amplification. This table comes from immunoSEQ multiplex PCR, and its TCRdb copy is limited to in-frame clones, with some not included. That table supplies the V and J calls and clone size; D and trimming were determined from the DNA. There are about 280,000 clones in the sample; roughly 88% occur only once, and less than 3% lies in the top ten. CDR1 is SEHNR and CDR2 is FQNEAQ in the germline V gene (reference sequence). CDR3 length: 15 amino acids. The V end was cut by 5 bases, the J end by 0 bases, with 13 bases between.

The chain is built from TRBV7-9 and TRBJ1-1; D may be TRBD1 (6 bases). This TCR came from a young woman with active or convalescent COVID-19. Sequencing input: peripheral blood. The CDR3 protein is CASSTRGGMNTEAFF. The CDR3 DNA is TGTGCCAGCAGCACTCGGGGGGGCATGAACACTGAAGCTTTCTTT.